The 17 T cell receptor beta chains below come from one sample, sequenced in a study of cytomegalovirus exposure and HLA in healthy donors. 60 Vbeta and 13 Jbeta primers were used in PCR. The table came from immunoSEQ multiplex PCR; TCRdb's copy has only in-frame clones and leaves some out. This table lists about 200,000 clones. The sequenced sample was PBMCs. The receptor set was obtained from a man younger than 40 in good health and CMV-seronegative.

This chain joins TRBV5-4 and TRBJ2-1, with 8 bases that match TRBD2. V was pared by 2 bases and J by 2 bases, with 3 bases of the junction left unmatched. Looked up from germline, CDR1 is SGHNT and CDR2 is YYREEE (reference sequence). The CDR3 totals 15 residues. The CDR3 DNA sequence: TGTGCCAGCAGCTTCTCGGGGGGGGCCTACAATGAGCAGTTCTTC. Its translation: CASSFSGGAYNEQFF.

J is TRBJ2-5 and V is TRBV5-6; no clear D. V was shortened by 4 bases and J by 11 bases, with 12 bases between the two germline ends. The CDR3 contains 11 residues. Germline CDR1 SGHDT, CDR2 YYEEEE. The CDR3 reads CASSVSVEQYF. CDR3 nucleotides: TGTGCCAGCAGCGTCTCCGTGGAGCAGTACTTC. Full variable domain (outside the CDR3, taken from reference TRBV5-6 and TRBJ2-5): DAGVTQSPTHLIKTRGQQVTLRCSPKSGHDTVSWYQQALGQGPQFIFQYYEEEERQRGNFPDRFSGHQFPNYSSELNVNALLLGDSALYLCASSVSVEQYFGPGTRLLVL.

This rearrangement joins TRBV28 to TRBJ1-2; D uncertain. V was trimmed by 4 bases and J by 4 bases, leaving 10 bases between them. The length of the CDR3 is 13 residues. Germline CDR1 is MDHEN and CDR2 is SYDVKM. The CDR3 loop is CASSSLGSYGYTF. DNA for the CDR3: TGTGCCAGCAGTTCTTTGGGCAGCTATGGCTACACCTTC.

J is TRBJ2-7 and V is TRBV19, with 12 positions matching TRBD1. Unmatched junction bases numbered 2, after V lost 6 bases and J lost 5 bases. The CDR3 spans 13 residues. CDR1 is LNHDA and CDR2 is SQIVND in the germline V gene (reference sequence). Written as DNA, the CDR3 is TGTGCCAGTAGGGGGACAGGGGGCGACGAGCAGTACTTC. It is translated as CASRGTGGDEQYF.

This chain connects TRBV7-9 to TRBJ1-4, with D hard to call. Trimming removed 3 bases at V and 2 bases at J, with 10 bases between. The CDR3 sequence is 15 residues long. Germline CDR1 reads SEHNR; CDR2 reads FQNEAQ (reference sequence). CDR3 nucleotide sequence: TGTGCCAGCAGCTTGTCCGGGATCACTAATGAAAAACTGTTTTTT. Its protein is CASSLSGITNEKLFF. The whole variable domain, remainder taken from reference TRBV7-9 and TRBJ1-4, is DTGVSQNPRHKITKRGQNVTFRCDPISEHNRLYWYRQTLGQGPEFLTYFQNEAQLEKSRLLSDRFSAERPKGSFSTLEIQRTEQGDSAMYLCASSLSGITNEKLFFGSGTQLSVL.

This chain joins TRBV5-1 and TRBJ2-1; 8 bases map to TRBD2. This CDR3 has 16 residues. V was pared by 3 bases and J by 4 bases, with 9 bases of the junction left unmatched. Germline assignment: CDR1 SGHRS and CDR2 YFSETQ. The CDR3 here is CASSYNPGTRYNEQFF. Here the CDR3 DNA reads TGCGCCAGCAGCTATAATCCCGGGACTAGGTACAATGAGCAGTTCTTC.

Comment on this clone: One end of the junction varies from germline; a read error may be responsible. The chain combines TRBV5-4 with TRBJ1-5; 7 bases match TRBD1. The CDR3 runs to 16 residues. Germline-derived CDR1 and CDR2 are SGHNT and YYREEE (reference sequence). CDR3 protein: CASSQDREISNQPQHF. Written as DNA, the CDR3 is TGCGCCAGCAGCCAAGACAGGGAAATTAGCAATCAGCCCCAGCATTTT. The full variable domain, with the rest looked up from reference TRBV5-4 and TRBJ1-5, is ETGVTQSPTHLIKTRGQQVTLRCSSQSGHNTVSWYQQALGQGPQFIFQYYREEENGRGNFPPRFSGLQFPNYSSELNVNALELDDSALYLCASSQDREISNQPQHFGDGTRLSIL.

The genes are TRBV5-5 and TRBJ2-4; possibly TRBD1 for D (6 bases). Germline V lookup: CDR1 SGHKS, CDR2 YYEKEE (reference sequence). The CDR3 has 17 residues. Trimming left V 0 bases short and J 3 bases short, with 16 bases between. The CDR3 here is CASSLGPGQGYKNIQYF. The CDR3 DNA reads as TGTGCCAGCAGCTTGGGCCCGGGACAAGGATACAAAAACATTCAGTACTTC.

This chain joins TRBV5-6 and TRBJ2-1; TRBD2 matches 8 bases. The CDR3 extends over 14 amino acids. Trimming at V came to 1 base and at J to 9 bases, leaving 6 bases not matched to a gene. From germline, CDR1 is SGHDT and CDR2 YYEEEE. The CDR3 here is CASSLTGAGGEQFF. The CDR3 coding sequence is TGTGCCAGCAGCTTGACCGGGGCGGGAGGTGAGCAGTTCTTC.

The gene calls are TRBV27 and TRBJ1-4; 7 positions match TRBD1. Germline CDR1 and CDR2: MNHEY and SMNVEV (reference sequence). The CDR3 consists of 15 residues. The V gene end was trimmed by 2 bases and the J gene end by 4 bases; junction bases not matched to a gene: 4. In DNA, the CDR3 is TGTGCCAGCAGTTTAAGGGGGGACAGTAATGAAAAACTGTTTTTT. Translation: CASSLRGDSNEKLFF.

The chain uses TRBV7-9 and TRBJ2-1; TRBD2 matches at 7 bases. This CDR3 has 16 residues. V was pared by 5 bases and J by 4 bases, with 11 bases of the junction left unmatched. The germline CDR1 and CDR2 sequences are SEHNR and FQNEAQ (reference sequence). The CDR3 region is CASSTDRASGYNEQFF. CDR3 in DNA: TGTGCCAGCAGCACAGACCGGGCTAGCGGTTACAATGAGCAGTTCTTC.

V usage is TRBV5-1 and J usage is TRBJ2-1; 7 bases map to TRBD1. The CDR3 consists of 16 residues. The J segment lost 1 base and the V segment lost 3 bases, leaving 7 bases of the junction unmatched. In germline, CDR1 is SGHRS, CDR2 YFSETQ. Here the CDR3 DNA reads TGCGCCAGCAGCTCCCCCACAGGGGCTTCCTACAATGAGCAGTTCTTC. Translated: CASSSPTGASYNEQFF.

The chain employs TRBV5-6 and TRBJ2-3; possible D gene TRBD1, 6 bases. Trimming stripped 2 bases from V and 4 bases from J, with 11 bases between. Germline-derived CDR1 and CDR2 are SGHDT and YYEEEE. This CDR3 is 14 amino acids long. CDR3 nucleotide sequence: TGTGCCAGCAGCTTCTCGACAGGTTCAGATACGCAGTATTTT. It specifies CASSFSTGSDTQYF.

This chain's CDR3 is CASSESGQGAHEQYF. The CDR3 DNA sequence: TGTGCCAGCAGTGAGAGTGGACAGGGGGCCCACGAGCAGTACTTC. The chain carries TRBV2 and TRBJ2-7, with 11 positions matching TRBD1. This CDR3 contains 15 residues. CDR1 is SNHLY, CDR2 FYNNEI, per germline. V lost 3 bases and J lost 5; bases outside the gene matches: 6.

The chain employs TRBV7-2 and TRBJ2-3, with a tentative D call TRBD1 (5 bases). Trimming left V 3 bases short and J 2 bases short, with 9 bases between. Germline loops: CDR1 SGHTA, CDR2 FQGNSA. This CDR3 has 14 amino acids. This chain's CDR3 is CASSFGADTDTQYF. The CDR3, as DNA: TGTGCCAGCAGCTTTGGGGCGGACACAGATACGCAGTATTTT. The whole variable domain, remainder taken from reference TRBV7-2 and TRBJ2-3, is GAGVSQSPSNKVTEKGKDVELRCDPISGHTALYWYRQSLGQGLEFLIYFQGNSAPDKSGLPSDRFSAERTGGSVSTLTIQRTQQEDSAVYLCASSFGADTDTQYFGPGTRLTVL.

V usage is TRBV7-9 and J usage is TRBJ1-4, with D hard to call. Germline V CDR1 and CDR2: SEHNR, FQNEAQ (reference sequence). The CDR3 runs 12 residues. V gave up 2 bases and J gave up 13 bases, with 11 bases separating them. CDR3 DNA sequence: TGTGCCAGCAGCTTAACGTACGAGAGACTGTTTTTT. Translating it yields CASSLTYERLFF.

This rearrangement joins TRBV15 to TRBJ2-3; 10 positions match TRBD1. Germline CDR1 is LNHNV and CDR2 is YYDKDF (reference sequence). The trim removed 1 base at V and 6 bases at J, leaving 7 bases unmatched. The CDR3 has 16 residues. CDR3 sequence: CATSRGGQGQRDTQYF. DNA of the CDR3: TGTGCCACCAGCAGAGGGGGACAGGGGCAACGGGATACGCAGTATTTT. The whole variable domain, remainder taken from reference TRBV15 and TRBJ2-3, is DAMVIQNPRYQVTQFGKPVTLSCSQTLNHNVMYWYQQKSSQAPKLLFHYYDKDFNNEADTPDNFQSRRPNTSFCFLDIRSPGLGDTAMYLCATSRGGQGQRDTQYFGPGTRLTVL.